What follows describes a single T cell receptor beta chain. The protocol was immunoSEQ multiplex PCR, while the TCRdb copy is restricted to in-frame clones and leaves out a portion. Of over 1.5 million clones in the sample, about 98% were seen once. The data derive from a study of shared clonotypes between healthy human individuals. Only Caucasian adults living in Nashville, Tennessee served as donors. This sequence originates from a man aged 25-45 years in good health. Sequencing input: naive CD4+ T cells sorted from blood. Subset of the sample: CD45RA+ positively selected.

The CDR3 DNA reads TGTGCCAGCAAACAGGGGGCCCTGGGGAACACTGAAGCTTTCTTT. Translating it yields CASKQGALGNTEAFF. The chain employs TRBV5-5 and TRBJ1-1, with 9 bases lining up with TRBD1. V lost 6 bases, J lost 1 base, and 7 bases stayed unmatched. Germline V gene data show CDR1 as SGHKS and CDR2 as YYEKEE (reference sequence). The CDR3 has 15 residues.